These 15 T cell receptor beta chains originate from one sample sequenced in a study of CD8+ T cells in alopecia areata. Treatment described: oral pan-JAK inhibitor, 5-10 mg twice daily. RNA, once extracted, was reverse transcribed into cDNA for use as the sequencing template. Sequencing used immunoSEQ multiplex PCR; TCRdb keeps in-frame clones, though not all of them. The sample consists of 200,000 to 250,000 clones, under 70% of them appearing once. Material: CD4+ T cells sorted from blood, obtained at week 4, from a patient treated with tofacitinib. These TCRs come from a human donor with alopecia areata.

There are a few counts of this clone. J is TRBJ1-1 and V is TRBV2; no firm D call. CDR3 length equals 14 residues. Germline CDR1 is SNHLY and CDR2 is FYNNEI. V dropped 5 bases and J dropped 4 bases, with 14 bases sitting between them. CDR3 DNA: TGTGCCAGCAGTTTGAAACTTGAGGTCACTGAAGCTTTCTTT. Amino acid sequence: CASSLKLEVTEAFF.

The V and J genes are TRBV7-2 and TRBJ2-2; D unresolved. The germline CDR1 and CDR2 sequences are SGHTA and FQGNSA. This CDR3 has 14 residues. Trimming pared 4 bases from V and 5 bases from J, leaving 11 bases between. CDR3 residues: CASSSFLPTGELFF. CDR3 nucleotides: TGTGCCAGCAGCTCCTTTTTACCTACCGGGGAGCTGTTTTTT.

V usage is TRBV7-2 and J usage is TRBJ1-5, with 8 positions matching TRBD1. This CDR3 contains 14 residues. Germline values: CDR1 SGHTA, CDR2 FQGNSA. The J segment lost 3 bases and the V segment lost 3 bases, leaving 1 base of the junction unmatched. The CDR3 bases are TGTGCCAGCAGCTTGACAGGGGTCAATCAGCCCCAGCATTTT. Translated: CASSLTGVNQPQHF. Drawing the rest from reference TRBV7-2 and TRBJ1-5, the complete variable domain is GAGVSQSPSNKVTEKGKDVELRCDPISGHTALYWYRQSLGQGLEFLIYFQGNSAPDKSGLPSDRFSAERTGGSVSTLTIQRTQQEDSAVYLCASSLTGVNQPQHFGDGTRLSIL.

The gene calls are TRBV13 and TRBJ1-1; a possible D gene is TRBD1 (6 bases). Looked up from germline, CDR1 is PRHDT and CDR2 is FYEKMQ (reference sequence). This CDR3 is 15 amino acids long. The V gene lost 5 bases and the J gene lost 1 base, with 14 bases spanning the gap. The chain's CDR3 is CASSTPKQGNTEAFF. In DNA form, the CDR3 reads TGTGCCAGCAGCACGCCGAAACAGGGGAACACTGAAGCTTTCTTT.

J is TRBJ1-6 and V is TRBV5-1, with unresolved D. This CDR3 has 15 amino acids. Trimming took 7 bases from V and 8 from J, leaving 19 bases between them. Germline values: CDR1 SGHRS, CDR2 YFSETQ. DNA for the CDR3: TGCGCCAGCCGCCCCTTTCCCGATGCTGATTCACCCCTCCACTTT. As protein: CASRPFPDADSPLHF.

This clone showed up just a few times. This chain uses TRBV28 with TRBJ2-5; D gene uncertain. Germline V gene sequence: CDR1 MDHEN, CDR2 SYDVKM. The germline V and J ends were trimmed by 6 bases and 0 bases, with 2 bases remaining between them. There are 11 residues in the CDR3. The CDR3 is CASSYQETQYF. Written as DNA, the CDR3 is TGTGCCAGCAGCTACCAAGAGACCCAGTACTTC.

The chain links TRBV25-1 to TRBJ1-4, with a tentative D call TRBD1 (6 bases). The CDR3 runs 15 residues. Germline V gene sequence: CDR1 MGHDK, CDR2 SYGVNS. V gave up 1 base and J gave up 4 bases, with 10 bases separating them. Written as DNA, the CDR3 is TGTGCCAGCAGTGAATTTAGGGGGGGTAATGAAAAACTGTTTTTT. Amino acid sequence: CASSEFRGGNEKLFF.

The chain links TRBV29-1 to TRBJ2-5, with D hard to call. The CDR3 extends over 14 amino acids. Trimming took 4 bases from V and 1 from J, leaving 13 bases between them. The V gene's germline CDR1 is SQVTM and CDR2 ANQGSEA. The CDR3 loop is CSVGAFPTQETQYF. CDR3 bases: TGCAGCGTTGGAGCTTTCCCCACCCAAGAGACCCAGTACTTC.

CDR3 protein: CSVRDPETQYF. Written as DNA, the CDR3 is TGCAGCGTCCGCGACCCGGAGACCCAGTACTTC. The V call is TRBV29-1, the J call TRBJ2-5; D gene unclear. CDR3 length: 11 residues. The germline V gene has CDR1 SQVTM and CDR2 ANQGSEA. Trimming took 6 bases from V and 5 from J, leaving 10 bases between them.

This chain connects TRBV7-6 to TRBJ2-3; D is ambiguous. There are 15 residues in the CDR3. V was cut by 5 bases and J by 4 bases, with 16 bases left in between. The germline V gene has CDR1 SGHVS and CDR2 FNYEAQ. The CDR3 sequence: CASSPVNTESDTQYF. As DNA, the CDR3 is TGTGCCAGCAGCCCGGTCAACACGGAATCAGATACGCAGTATTTT.

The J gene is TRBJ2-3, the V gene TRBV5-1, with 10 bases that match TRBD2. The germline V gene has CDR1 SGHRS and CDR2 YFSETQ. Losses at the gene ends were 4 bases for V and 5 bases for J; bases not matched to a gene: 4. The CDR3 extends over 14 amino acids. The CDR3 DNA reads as TGCGCCAGCAGCACTAGCGGGGCAGGAGATACGCAGTATTTT. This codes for CASSTSGAGDTQYF. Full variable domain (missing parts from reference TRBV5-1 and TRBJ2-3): KAGVTQTPRYLIKTRGQQVTLSCSPISGHRSVSWYQQTPGQGLQFLFEYFSETQRNKGNFPGRFSGRQFSNSRSEMNVSTLELGDSALYLCASSTSGAGDTQYFGPGTRLTVL.

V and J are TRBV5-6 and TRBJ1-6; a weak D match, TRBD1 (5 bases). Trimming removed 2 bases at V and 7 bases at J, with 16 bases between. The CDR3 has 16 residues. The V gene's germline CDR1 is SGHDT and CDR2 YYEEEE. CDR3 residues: CASSFRQGGSNSPLHF. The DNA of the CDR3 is TGTGCCAGCAGCTTCCGGCAGGGCGGTTCGAATTCACCCCTCCACTTT. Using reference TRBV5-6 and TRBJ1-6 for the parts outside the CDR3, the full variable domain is DAGVTQSPTHLIKTRGQQVTLRCSPKSGHDTVSWYQQALGQGPQFIFQYYEEEERQRGNFPDRFSGHQFPNYSSELNVNALLLGDSALYLCASSFRQGGSNSPLHFGNGTRLTVT.

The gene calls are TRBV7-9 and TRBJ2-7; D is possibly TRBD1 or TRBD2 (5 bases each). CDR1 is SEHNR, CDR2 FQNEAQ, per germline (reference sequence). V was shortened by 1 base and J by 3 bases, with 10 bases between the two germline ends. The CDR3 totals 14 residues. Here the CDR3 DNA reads TGTGCCAGCAGCTTAGTTCGGGACGACTACGAGCAGTACTTC. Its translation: CASSLVRDDYEQYF.

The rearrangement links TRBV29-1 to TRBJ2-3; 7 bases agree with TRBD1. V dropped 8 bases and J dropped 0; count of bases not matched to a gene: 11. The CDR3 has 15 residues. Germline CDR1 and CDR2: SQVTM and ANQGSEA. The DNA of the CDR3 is TGCAGCATACGGACCGGGACAGCAAGCACAGATACGCAGTATTTT. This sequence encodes CSIRTGTASTDTQYF.

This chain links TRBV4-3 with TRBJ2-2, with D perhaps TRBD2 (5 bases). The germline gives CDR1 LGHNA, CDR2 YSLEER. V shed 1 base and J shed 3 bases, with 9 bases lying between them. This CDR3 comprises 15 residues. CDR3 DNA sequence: TGCGCCAGCAGCCAAGTCGGGGTCGACACCGGGGAGCTGTTTTTT. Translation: CASSQVGVDTGELFF.